The rows below give T cell receptor beta chains drawn from one sample of a study of blood T cell repertoires in COVID-19. The data were produced by immunoSEQ multiplex PCR, yet TCRdb's version contains in-frame clones alone and is incomplete. This table has about 59,000 clones, less than 85% appearing once. The sequencing input was peripheral blood. The receptors stem from a human donor in a cohort sampled during active COVID-19. CDR3s include the opening cysteine and the closing phenylalanine or tryptophan. The order of the fields is D gene, clone size, V gene, J gene, CDR3 protein, CDR3 DNA. A D gene is named only where the DNA matches it firmly. Clone size is not always given. Where it is, it says once, few, many or a class for expanded clones.

d_gene: -
abundance: once
v_gene: TRBV19
j_gene: TRBJ2-4
CDR3aa: CASKIALTENIQYF
CDR3nt: TGTGCCAGTAAGATAGCCCTGACAGAAAACATTCAGTACTTC

d_gene: TRBD1
abundance: -
v_gene: TRBV4-3
j_gene: TRBJ1-6
CDR3aa: CASSPGTGDNSPLHF
CDR3nt: TGCGCCAGCAGCCCAGGGACAGGGGATAATTCACCCCTCCACTTT

d_gene: -
abundance: -
v_gene: TRBV30
j_gene: TRBJ1-4
CDR3aa: CAWKNSRVGEKLFF
CDR3nt: TGTGCCTGGAAGAATAGCAGGGTTGGTGAAAAACTGTTTTTT

d_gene: TRBD1
abundance: -
v_gene: TRBV7-2
j_gene: TRBJ2-2
CDR3aa: CASSLRGTGVAGELFF
CDR3nt: TGTGCCAGCAGCTTAAGGGGGACAGGGGTGGCCGGGGAGCTGTTTTTT

d_gene: TRBD1
abundance: -
v_gene: TRBV6-5
j_gene: TRBJ1-2
CDR3aa: CASLVLATGDYGYTF
CDR3nt: TGTGCCAGCCTAGTGCTGGCGACAGGGGACTATGGCTACACCTTC

d_gene: -
abundance: -
v_gene: TRBV3-1/TRBV3-2
j_gene: TRBJ1-3
CDR3aa: CASSQDTSGGLSGNTIYF
CDR3nt: TGTGCCAGCAGCCAAGATACTTCGGGGGGCCTTTCTGGAAACACCATATATTTT

d_gene: -
abundance: -
v_gene: TRBV28
j_gene: TRBJ2-7
CDR3aa: CASSLQVGRGAYEQYF
CDR3nt: TGTGCCAGCAGTTTACAGGTCGGCAGGGGGGCCTACGAGCAGTACTTC

d_gene: TRBD1
abundance: -
v_gene: TRBV15
j_gene: TRBJ2-7
CDR3aa: CATSRTGGVYEQYF
CDR3nt: TGTGCCACCAGCAGGACAGGGGGCGTCTACGAGCAGTACTTC

d_gene: -
abundance: -
v_gene: TRBV7-2
j_gene: TRBJ2-7
CDR3aa: CASSLDRTAKAYEQYF
CDR3nt: TGTGCCAGCAGCTTAGACCGGACAGCCAAAGCCTACGAGCAGTACTTC

d_gene: -
abundance: -
v_gene: TRBV9
j_gene: TRBJ2-1
CDR3aa: CASSETAGTHNEQFF
CDR3nt: TGTGCCAGCAGCGAGACGGCGGGAACTCACAATGAGCAGTTCTTC

d_gene: TRBD1
abundance: -
v_gene: TRBV5-5
j_gene: TRBJ2-1
CDR3aa: CASSLQGAAYYNEQFF
CDR3nt: TGTGCCAGCAGCTTACAGGGGGCGGCCTATTACAATGAGCAGTTCTTC

d_gene: TRBD1
abundance: -
v_gene: TRBV5-1
j_gene: TRBJ1-2
CDR3aa: CASSLRDRADYTF
CDR3nt: TGCGCCAGCAGCCTCCGGGACAGGGCGGACTACACCTTC

d_gene: -
abundance: -
v_gene: TRBV7-9
j_gene: TRBJ2-3
CDR3aa: CASSPRGRGTDTQYF
CDR3nt: TGTGCCAGCAGCCCTAGGGGGAGGGGGACAGATACGCAGTATTTT

d_gene: -
abundance: -
v_gene: TRBV10-3
j_gene: TRBJ1-2
CDR3aa: CAITETGIANYGYTF
CDR3nt: TGTGCCATCACCGAGACAGGCATAGCTAACTATGGCTACACCTTC

d_gene: TRBD2
abundance: -
v_gene: TRBV9
j_gene: TRBJ2-7
CDR3aa: CASSVTSGAYEQYF
CDR3nt: TGTGCCAGCAGCGTAACTAGCGGGGCCTACGAGCAGTACTTC

d_gene: -
abundance: -
v_gene: TRBV3-1/TRBV3-2
j_gene: TRBJ1-5
CDR3aa: CASSQVQGVGQPQHF
CDR3nt: TGTGCCAGCAGCCAAGTACAAGGGGTGGGTCAGCCCCAGCATTTT